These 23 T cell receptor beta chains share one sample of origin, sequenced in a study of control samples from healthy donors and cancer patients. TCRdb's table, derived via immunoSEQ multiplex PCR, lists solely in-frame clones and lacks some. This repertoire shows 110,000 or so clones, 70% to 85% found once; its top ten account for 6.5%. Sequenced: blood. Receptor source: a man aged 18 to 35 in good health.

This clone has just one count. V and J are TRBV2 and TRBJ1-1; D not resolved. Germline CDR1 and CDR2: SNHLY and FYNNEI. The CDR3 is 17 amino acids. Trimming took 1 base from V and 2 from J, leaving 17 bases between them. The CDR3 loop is CASSEGVGPYRNTEAFF. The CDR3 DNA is TGTGCCAGCAGTGAAGGAGTAGGGCCTTACAGAAACACTGAAGCTTTCTTT. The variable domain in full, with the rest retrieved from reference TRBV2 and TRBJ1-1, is EPEVTQTPSHQVTQMGQEVILRCVPISNHLYFYWYRQILGQKVEFLVSFYNNEISEKSEIFDDQFSVERPDGSNFTLKIRSTKLEDSAMYFCASSEGVGPYRNTEAFFGQGTRLTVV.

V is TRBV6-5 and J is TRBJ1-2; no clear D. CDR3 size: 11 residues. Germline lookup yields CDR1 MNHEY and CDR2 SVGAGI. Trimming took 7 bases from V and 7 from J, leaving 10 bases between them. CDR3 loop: CASTNWAGYTF. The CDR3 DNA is TGTGCCAGCACCAATTGGGCTGGCTACACCTTC.

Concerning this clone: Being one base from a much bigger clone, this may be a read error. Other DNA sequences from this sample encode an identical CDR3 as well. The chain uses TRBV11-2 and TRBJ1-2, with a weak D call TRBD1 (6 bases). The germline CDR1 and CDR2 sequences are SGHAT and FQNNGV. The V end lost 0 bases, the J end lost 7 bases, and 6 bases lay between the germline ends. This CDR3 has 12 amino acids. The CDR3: CASSLDRGGYTF. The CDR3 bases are TGTGCCAGCAGCTTAGACAGGGGTGGCTACACCTTC.

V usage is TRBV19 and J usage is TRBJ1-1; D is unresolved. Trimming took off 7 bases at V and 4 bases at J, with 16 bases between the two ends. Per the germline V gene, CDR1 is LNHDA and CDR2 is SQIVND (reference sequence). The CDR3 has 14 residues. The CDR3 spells CASIAIDTATEAFF. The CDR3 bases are TGTGCCAGTATCGCGATTGACACGGCCACTGAAGCTTTCTTT.

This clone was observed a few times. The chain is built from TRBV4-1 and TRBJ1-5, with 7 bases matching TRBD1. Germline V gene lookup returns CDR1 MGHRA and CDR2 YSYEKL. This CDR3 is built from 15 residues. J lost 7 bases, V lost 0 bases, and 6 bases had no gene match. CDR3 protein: CASSQDPTGRQPQHF. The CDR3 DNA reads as TGCGCCAGCAGCCAAGATCCGACAGGGAGACAGCCCCAGCATTTT.

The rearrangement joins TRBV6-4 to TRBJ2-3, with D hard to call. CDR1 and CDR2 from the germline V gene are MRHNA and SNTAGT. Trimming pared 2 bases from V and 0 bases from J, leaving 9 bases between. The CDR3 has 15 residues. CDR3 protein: CASSDKFSSTDTQYF. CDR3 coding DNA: TGTGCCAGCAGTGACAAGTTTTCTAGCACAGATACGCAGTATTTT.

Here the CDR3 reads CASSLEGDSIYNEQFF. DNA for the CDR3: TGTGCCAGCAGCTTAGAAGGGGACTCCATCTACAATGAGCAGTTCTTC. V usage is TRBV11-2 and J usage is TRBJ2-1; TRBD2 might be the D (6 bases). V was clipped by 0 bases and J by 3 bases, with 12 bases between them. CDR1 is SGHAT and CDR2 is FQNNGV in the germline V gene. CDR3 size: 16 residues.

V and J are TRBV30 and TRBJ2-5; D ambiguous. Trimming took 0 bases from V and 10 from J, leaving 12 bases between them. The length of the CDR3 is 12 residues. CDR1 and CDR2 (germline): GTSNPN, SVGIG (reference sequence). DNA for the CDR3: TGTGCCTGGAGTGTACCCAGGAAGGACCAGTACTTC. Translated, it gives CAWSVPRKDQYF.

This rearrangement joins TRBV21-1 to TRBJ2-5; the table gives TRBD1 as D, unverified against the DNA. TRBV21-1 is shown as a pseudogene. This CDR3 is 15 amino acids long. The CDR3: CASSTRQGREETQYF. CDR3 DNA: TGTGCCAGCAGCACCCGACAGGGGAGAGAAGAGACCCAGTACTTC.

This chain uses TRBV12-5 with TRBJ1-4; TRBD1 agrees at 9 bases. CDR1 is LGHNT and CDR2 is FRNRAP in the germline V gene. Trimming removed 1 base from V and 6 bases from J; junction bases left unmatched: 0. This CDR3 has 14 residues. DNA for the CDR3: TGTGCTAGTGGTTTGGGACAGGGGGATGAAAAACTGTTTTTT. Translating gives CASGLGQGDEKLFF. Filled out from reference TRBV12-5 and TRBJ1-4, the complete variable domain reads DARVTQTPRHKVTEMGQEVTMRCQPILGHNTVFWYRQTMMQGLELLAYFRNRAPLDDSGMPKDRFSAEMPDATLATLKIQPSEPRDSAVYFCASGLGQGDEKLFFGSGTQLSVL.

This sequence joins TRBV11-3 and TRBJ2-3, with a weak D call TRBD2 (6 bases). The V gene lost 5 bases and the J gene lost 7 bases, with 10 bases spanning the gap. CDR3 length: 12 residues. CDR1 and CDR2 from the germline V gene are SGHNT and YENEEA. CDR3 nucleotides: TGTGCCAGCAGCCGGGACTCCCATACGCAGTATTTT. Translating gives CASSRDSHTQYF.

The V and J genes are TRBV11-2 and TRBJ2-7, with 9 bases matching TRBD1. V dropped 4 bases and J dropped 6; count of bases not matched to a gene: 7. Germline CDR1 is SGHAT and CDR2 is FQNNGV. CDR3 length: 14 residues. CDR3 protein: CASSWATGGPEQYV. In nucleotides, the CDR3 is TGTGCCAGCAGCTGGGCAACAGGGGGCCCCGAGCAGTACGTC.

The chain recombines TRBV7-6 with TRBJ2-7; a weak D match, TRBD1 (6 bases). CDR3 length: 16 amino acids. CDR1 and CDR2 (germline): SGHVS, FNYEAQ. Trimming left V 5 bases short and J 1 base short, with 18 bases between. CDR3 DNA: TGTGCCAGCAGCCCAGAAGCAGGGGTCCTTTCCTACGAGCAGTACTTC. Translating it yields CASSPEAGVLSYEQYF.

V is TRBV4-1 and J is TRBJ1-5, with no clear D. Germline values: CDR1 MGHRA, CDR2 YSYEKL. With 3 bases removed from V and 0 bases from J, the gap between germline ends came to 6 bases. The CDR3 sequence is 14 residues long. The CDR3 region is CASSQGGSNQPQHF. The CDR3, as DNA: TGCGCCAGCAGCCAGGGAGGTAGCAATCAGCCCCAGCATTTT.

This CDR3 is CASSLAGTGSREQYF. The CDR3 DNA is TGCGCCAGCAGCTTGGCCGGGACAGGGAGCCGCGAGCAGTACTTC. The chain combines TRBV5-1 with TRBJ2-7, with 9 bases lining up with TRBD1. Germline trimming cut 0 bases from V and 6 bases from J; bases unmatched to any gene: 7. This CDR3 has 15 amino acids. CDR1 and CDR2 from the germline V gene are SGHRS and YFSETQ.

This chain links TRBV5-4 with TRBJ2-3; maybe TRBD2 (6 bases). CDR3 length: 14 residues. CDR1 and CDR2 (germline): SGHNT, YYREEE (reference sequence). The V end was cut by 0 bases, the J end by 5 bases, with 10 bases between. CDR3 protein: CASSLGHGGDTQYF. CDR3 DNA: TGTGCCAGCAGCTTGGGTCACGGGGGAGATACGCAGTATTTT.

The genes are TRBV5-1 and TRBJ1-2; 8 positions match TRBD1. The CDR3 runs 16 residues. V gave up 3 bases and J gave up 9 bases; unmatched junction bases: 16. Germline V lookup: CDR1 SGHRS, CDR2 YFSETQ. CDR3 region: CASSSGHRGQESSYTF. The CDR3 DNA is TGCGCCAGCAGCTCGGGGCACAGGGGACAGGAGTCCAGCTACACCTTC.

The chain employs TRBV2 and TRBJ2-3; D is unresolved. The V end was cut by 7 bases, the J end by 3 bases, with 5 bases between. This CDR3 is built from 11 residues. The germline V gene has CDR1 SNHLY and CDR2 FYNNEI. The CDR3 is CASKRTDTQYF. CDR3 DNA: TGTGCCAGCAAGAGGACAGATACGCAGTATTTT. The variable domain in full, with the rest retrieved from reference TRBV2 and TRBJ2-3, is EPEVTQTPSHQVTQMGQEVILRCVPISNHLYFYWYRQILGQKVEFLVSFYNNEISEKSEIFDDQFSVERPDGSNFTLKIRSTKLEDSAMYFCASKRTDTQYFGPGTRLTVL.

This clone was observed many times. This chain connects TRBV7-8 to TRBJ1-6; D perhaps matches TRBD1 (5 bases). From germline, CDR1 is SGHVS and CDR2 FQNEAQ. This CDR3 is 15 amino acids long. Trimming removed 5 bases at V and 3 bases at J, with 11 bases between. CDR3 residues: CASSPGHLYNSPLHF. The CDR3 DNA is TGTGCCAGCAGCCCAGGACACCTCTATAATTCACCCCTCCACTTT.

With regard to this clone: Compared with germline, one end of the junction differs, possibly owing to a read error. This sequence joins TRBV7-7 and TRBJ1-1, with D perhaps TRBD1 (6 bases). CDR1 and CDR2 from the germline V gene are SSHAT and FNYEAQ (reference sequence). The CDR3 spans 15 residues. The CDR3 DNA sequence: TGTGCTAGCAGCTTAGGCAGGGGTTGGGGGACTGAAGCTTTCTTT. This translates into CASSLGRGWGTEAFF. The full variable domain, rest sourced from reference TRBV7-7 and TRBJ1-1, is GAGVSQSPRYKVTKRGQDVTLRCDPISSHATLYWYQQALGQGPEFLTYFNYEAQPDKSGLPSDRFSAERPEGSISTLTIQRTEQRDSAMYRCASSLGRGWGTEAFFGQGTRLTVV.

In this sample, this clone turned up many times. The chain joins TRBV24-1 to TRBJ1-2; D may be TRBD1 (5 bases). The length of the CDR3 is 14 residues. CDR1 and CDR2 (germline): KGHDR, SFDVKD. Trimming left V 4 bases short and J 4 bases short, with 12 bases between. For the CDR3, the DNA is TGTGCCACCAGTGAAACCCAGGGAGGCTATGGCTACACCTTC. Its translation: CATSETQGGYGYTF.

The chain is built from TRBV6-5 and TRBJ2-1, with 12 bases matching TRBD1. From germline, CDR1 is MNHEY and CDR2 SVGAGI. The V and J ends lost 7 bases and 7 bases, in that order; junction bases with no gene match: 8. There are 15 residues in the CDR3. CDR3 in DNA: TGTGCCAGCACTCGGGACAGGGGGCAGCTTAATGAGCAGTTCTTC. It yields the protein CASTRDRGQLNEQFF.

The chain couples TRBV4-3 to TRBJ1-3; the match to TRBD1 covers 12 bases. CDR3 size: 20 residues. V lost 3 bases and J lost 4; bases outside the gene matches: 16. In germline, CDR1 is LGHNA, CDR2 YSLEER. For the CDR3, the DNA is TGCGCCAGCAGCCAGAATGCGGCACTGGCCGGGACAGGGGGCGGAAACACCATATATTTT. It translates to CASSQNAALAGTGGGNTIYF.